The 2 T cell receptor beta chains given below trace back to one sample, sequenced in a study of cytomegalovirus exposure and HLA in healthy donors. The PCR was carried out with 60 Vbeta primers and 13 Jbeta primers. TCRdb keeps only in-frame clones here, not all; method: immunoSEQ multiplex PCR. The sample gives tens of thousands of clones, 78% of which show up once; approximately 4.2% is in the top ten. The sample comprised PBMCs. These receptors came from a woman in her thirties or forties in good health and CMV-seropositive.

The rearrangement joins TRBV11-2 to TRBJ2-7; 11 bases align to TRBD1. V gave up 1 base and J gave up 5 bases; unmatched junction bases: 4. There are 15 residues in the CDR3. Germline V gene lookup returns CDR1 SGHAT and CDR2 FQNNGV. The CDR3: CASSLGWDRGNEQYF. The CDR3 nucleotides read TGTGCCAGCAGCTTAGGTTGGGACAGGGGGAACGAGCAGTACTTC.

CDR3 region: CASSSSGGGNTEAFF. In nucleotides, the CDR3 is TGCGCCAGCAGCTCCTCGGGCGGGGGGAACACTGAAGCTTTCTTT. The V gene is TRBV5-1, the J gene TRBJ1-1; D possibly corresponds to TRBD1 (5 bases). The CDR3 is made up of 15 amino acids. V was pared by 3 bases and J by 1 base, with 13 bases between. CDR1 is SGHRS and CDR2 is YFSETQ in the germline V gene.